Listed here are 2 T cell receptor beta chains from one sample, sequenced in a study of cytomegalovirus exposure and HLA in healthy donors (dated by TCRdb to the late 2010s). Library generation was performed with the immunoSEQ multiplex PCR assay. The multiplex PCR relied on a mix of 60 forward primers for TCR Vbeta segments and 13 reverse primers for TCR Jbeta segments. Here the immuneACCESS table is served through TCRdb, limited to in-frame sequences with V and J called. Missing clones are a known gap in these copies; in checked studies unresolved V genes cover under half, and the rest lacks a known reason. This sample gives 140,000 to 150,000 clones in total; around 77% of them show up just once. The ten largest clones represent approximately 6.9% of the sample. Source material: PBMCs. Receptors originate from a woman in her thirties or forties in good health and CMV-seropositive.

This chain connects TRBV27 to TRBJ2-2, with 8 bases aligning to TRBD1. J gave up 6 bases and V 10 bases, and 7 bases lay outside the gene matches. Germline lookup yields CDR1 MNHEY and CDR2 SMNVEV (reference sequence). The CDR3 runs to 13 residues. This chain's CDR3 is CATGGPGAGELFF. The CDR3 DNA reads TGTGCCACAGGGGGCCCGGGGGCCGGGGAGCTGTTTTTT.

V usage is TRBV18 and J usage is TRBJ2-7; a weak D match, TRBD1 (6 bases). Germline CDR1 is KGHSH and CDR2 is LQKENI. With 3 bases removed from V and 6 bases from J, the gap between germline ends came to 18 bases. The CDR3 is 15 amino acids. The CDR3, as DNA: TGTGCCAGCTCACCTATAAGCGGACAGCTCAGCGAGCAGTACTTC. Translating it yields CASSPISGQLSEQYF.